Listed below are T cell receptor beta chains from one sample, sequenced in a study of blood T cell repertoires in COVID-19. TCRdb keeps only in-frame clones here, not all; method: immunoSEQ multiplex PCR. The data show some 530,000 clones, around 85% seen once. The sequenced sample consisted of peripheral blood. The receptors come from a human donor in a cohort sampled during active COVID-19. The CDR3 runs from the conserved cysteine through the conserved F or W. A D gene is named only where the DNA matches it firmly. Size is stated for part of the rows, as once, few or many counts, or as a class when the clone is expanded.

V	D	size	J	DNA	CDR3
TRBV11-3	-	-	TRBJ2-1	TGTGCCAGCAGCCCCCGGGTACAAAGCTCCTACAATGAGCAGTTCTTC	CASSPRVQSSYNEQFF
TRBV5-1	TRBD1	once	TRBJ1-1	TGCGCCAGCAGCTCAGGACAGGGAAACACTGAAGCTTTCTTT	CASSSGQGNTEAFF
TRBV7-8	-	-	TRBJ2-1	TGTGCCAGCAGCCAACTGAGAGGGGAGCAGTTCTTC	CASSQLRGEQFF
TRBV6-5	TRBD1	-	TRBJ1-6	TGTGCCAGCAGTTTCGGGGACAGGGGAGTGAATTCACCCCTCCACTTT	CASSFGDRGVNSPLHF
TRBV13	TRBD1	once	TRBJ2-3	TGTGCCAGCACCCTCAGGGGGTACACAGATACGCAGTATTTT	CASTLRGYTDTQYF
TRBV5-1	TRBD1	-	TRBJ1-2	TGCGCCAGCAGCGCGGGACAGTATCGTAGCTACACCTTC	CASSAGQYRSYTF
TRBV24-1	-	few	TRBJ1-5	TGTGCCACCAGTGAACCCCCAGGGGATCAGCCCCAGCATTTT	CATSEPPGDQPQHF
TRBV27	TRBD1	-	TRBJ2-1	TGTGCCAGCAGTTCCCTACAGGGGGGATACTACAATGAGCAGTTCTTC	CASSSLQGGYYNEQFF
TRBV24-1	-	-	TRBJ2-1	TGTGCCACCAGTCAAGGGGGGCGGGAGTTAAATGAGCAGTTCTTC	CATSQGGRELNEQFF
TRBV5-4	TRBD2	few	TRBJ2-2	TGTGCCAGCAGCGTAGCGGGAGTAAACACCGGGGAGCTGTTTTTT	CASSVAGVNTGELFF
TRBV7-8	-	once	TRBJ2-4	TGTGCCAGCAGCTTAGAGAGGCTAGTCAAAAACATTCAGTACTTC	CASSLERLVKNIQYF
TRBV30	TRBD2	few	TRBJ2-7	TGTGCCGGGAGAGCGGGACTACCGACTCGCAAGCAGTACTTC	CAGRAGLPTRKQYF
TRBV2	-	-	TRBJ1-1	TGTGCCAGCAGTGCACAGTCCCCTGAAGCTTTCTTT	CASSAQSPEAFF
TRBV18	TRBD2	-	TRBJ2-2	TGTGCCAGCTCCCCTAAGGGACTAGCGGGAGCCGGGGAGCTGTTTTTT	CASSPKGLAGAGELFF
TRBV19	-	few	TRBJ2-7	TGTGCCAGTAGTATGAGGGCTTGGGACGAGCAGTACTTC	CASSMRAWDEQYF
TRBV7-3	-	-	TRBJ2-5	TGTGCCAGCAGCTTAACGGGCCAGAGGGCAGAGACCCAGTACTTC	CASSLTGQRAETQYF
TRBV15	TRBD1	-	TRBJ1-2	TGTGCCACCAGCAGAGATCTCCTAGGACAGGGACTATCTAACTATGGCTACACCTTC	CATSRDLLGQGLSNYGYTF
TRBV10-1	TRBD2	-	TRBJ2-5	TGCGCCAGCAGTGAAGGCCTAGCGGGAGCAGTAGAGACCCAGTACTTC	CASSEGLAGAVETQYF
TRBV4-2	-	-	TRBJ1-1	TGTGCCAGCAGCCAAGCGGAAGGGGCACTCGGAGCTTTCTTT	CASSQAEGALGAFF
TRBV7-9	-	-	TRBJ1-1	TGTGCCAGCAGCCAAAGACAGAACACTGAAGCTTTCTTT	CASSQRQNTEAFF
TRBV5-4	-	-	TRBJ1-1	TGTGCCAGCAGCTTGGTGCCAGATATGAACACTGAAGCTTTCTTT	CASSLVPDMNTEAFF
TRBV11-3	TRBD2	-	TRBJ2-5	TGTGCCAGCAGCCTTGGGACTAGCGGGAGGGAAGAGACCCAGTACTTC	CASSLGTSGREETQYF
TRBV7-9	-	-	TRBJ2-7	TGTGCCAGCAGCTTAGGGGAGACTGGGAAGCAGTACTTC	CASSLGETGKQYF
TRBV11-2	TRBD1	few	TRBJ2-7	TGTGCCAGCAGCTCCCTGTTGGGACAGGGTTCCTACGAGCAGTACTTC	CASSSLLGQGSYEQYF
TRBV9	TRBD1	-	TRBJ2-3	TGTGCCAGCAGCGTGCGACAGGGGGATACGCAGTATTTT	CASSVRQGDTQYF
TRBV15	TRBD2	many	TRBJ2-7	TGTGCCACCAGCGGTGGACTAGCGGGAGAGATTGAGCAGTACTTC	CATSGGLAGEIEQYF
TRBV5-5	-	-	TRBJ1-1	TGTGCCAGCAGCTTATCAGACTCGGTTACTGAAGCTTTCTTT	CASSLSDSVTEAFF
TRBV30	-	-	TRBJ2-3	TGTGCCTGGAGTGTCGGGTCTGACACAGATACGCAGTATTTT	CAWSVGSDTDTQYF
TRBV24-1	-	once	TRBJ1-1	TGTGCCACCACGCGACAAGGGAACACTGAAGCTTTCTTT	CATTRQGNTEAFF
TRBV24-1	-	-	TRBJ2-2	TGTGCCACCGAGGGGAACACCGGGGAGCTGTTTTTT	CATEGNTGELFF
TRBV7-7	-	-	TRBJ1-3	TGTGCTAGCAGCTTAGCGGGGACTCCTGGAAACACCATATATTTT	CASSLAGTPGNTIYF
TRBV27	-	-	TRBJ1-5	TGTGCCAGCAGTCCCTGGAGAGATTATAGCAATCAGCCCCAGCATTTT	CASSPWRDYSNQPQHF